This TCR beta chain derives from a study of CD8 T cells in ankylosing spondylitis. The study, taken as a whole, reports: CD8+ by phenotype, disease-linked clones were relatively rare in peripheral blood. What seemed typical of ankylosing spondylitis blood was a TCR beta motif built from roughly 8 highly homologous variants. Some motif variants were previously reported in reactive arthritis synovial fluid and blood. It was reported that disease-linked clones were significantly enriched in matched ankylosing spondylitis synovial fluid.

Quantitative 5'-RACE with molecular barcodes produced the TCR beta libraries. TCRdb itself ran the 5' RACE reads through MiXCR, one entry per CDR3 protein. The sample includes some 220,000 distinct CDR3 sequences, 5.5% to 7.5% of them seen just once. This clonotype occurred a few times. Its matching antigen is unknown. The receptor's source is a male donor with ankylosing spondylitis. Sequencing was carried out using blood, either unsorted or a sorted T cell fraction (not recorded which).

CDR3: CASSLGQGIEQYF. The DNA of the CDR3 is TGCGCCAGCAGCTTAGGGCAGGGGATCGAGCAGTACTTC. The rearrangement links TRBV5-1 to TRBJ2-7, with TRBD1 as a possible D gene (6 bases). CDR3 length equals 13 residues. Trimming left V 2 bases short and J 6 bases short, with 12 bases between. Germline V gene lookup returns CDR1 SGHRS and CDR2 YFSETQ.